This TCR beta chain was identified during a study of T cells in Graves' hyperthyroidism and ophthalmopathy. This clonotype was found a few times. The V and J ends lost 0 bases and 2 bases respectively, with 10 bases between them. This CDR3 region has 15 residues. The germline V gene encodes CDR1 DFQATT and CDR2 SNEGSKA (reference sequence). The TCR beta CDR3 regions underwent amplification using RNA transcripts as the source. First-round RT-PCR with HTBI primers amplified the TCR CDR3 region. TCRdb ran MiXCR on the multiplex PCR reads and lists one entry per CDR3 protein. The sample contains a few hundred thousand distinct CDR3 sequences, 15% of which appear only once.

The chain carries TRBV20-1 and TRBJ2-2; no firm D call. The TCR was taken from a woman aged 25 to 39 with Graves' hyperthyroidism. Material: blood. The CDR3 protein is CSARDRWQNTGELFF. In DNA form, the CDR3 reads TGCAGTGCTAGAGATCGGTGGCAAAACACCGGGGAGCTGTTTTTT.